Listed below are T cell receptor beta chains from one sample, sequenced in a study of response to subunit inactivated influenza vaccine. TCRdb used MiXCR to reprocess the RT-PCR reads, holding one entry per CDR3 protein. The sample carries 400,000 to 650,000 distinct CDR3 sequences, roughly 7.9% recorded once. This specimen was PBMCs from blood, taken 23 months after vaccination. The receptor source for this set is a man aged 50 to 75 who received an inactivated influenza vaccine. Both conserved end residues are trimmed from each CDR3.

v_gene: TRBV21-1
len: 13
j_gene: TRBJ2-7
CDR3aa: ASSNGLGTYYEQY

v_gene: TRBV29-1
len: 12
j_gene: TRBJ2-3
CDR3aa: SVGPVLSTDTQY

v_gene: TRBV10-3
len: 12
j_gene: TRBJ2-3
CDR3aa: AISRQGDTDTQY

v_gene: TRBV28
len: 12
j_gene: TRBJ2-3
CDR3aa: ASSFKSSTDTQY

v_gene: TRBV7-2
len: 12
j_gene: TRBJ1-1
CDR3aa: ASSLPITQGEAF

v_gene: TRBV18
len: 11
j_gene: TRBJ2-1
CDR3aa: ASSPVGGDEQF

v_gene: TRBV20-1
len: 10
j_gene: TRBJ2-5
CDR3aa: SAQPPGETQY

v_gene: TRBV4-3
len: 15
j_gene: TRBJ1-6
CDR3aa: ASSQDRQGLFRSPLH

v_gene: TRBV15
len: 12
j_gene: TRBJ2-7
CDR3aa: ATERFRGSYEQY

v_gene: TRBV9
len: 13
j_gene: TRBJ2-7
CDR3aa: ASSESGSLGYEQY

v_gene: TRBV20-1
len: 15
j_gene: TRBJ2-1
CDR3aa: SAHGQSSRSSYNEQF

v_gene: TRBV6-5
len: 15
j_gene: TRBJ2-4
CDR3aa: ASSHGQDFLAKNIQY

v_gene: TRBV7-7
len: 16
j_gene: TRBJ2-5
CDR3aa: ASSLILIRPGKQETQY

v_gene: TRBV2
len: 13
j_gene: TRBJ2-7
CDR3aa: ASSPLGTFSYEQY

v_gene: TRBV7-8
len: 15
j_gene: TRBJ2-2
CDR3aa: ASSLATSGGNTGELF

v_gene: TRBV9
len: 11
j_gene: TRBJ1-2
CDR3aa: ASSATGAYGYT

v_gene: TRBV5-1
len: 13
j_gene: TRBJ2-3
CDR3aa: ASSLWGQHTDTQY

v_gene: TRBV20-1
len: 12
j_gene: TRBJ2-7
CDR3aa: SARDVYGNYEQY

v_gene: TRBV12-3/TRBV12-4
len: 13
j_gene: TRBJ1-1
CDR3aa: ASSLARPGGTEAF

v_gene: TRBV7-2
len: 13
j_gene: TRBJ2-7
CDR3aa: ASSVLAGATYEQY

v_gene: TRBV4-3
len: 11
j_gene: TRBJ1-1
CDR3aa: ASSHLGGPEAF

v_gene: TRBV14
len: 11
j_gene: TRBJ2-7
CDR3aa: ASSQDRVHEQY

v_gene: TRBV12-3/TRBV12-4
len: 12
j_gene: TRBJ1-6
CDR3aa: ASSTGLYNSPLH

v_gene: TRBV4-1
len: 14
j_gene: TRBJ2-2
CDR3aa: ASSQTGQPAAGELF

v_gene: TRBV24-1
len: 14
j_gene: TRBJ2-1
CDR3aa: ATSDRRTTGENEQF

v_gene: TRBV7-8
len: 13
j_gene: TRBJ2-2
CDR3aa: ASSLSGGRAGELF

v_gene: TRBV20-1
len: 11
j_gene: TRBJ2-4
CDR3aa: SASVRGKNIQY

v_gene: TRBV29-1
len: 16
j_gene: TRBJ2-6
CDR3aa: SVELAGSPSSGANVLT

v_gene: TRBV4-3
len: 15
j_gene: TRBJ2-7
CDR3aa: ASSRGLTGDSSYEQY

v_gene: TRBV4-1
len: 13
j_gene: TRBJ2-2
CDR3aa: ASSGGLVFTGELF

v_gene: TRBV7-3
len: 15
j_gene: TRBJ2-1
CDR3aa: ASSASPSARFANEQF

v_gene: TRBV12-2
len: 21
j_gene: TRBJ2-1
CDR3aa: ASHSAGGELAGEGALGRDEQF